The sequence of this T cell receptor beta chain was determined in a study of identical twins. This clonotype came up many times. TCRdb called the 5' RACE reads again in MiXCR, with one record for every CDR3 protein. The sample consists of about 920,000 distinct CDR3 sequences, roughly an eighth of them appearing once. From germline, CDR1 is SGHTA and CDR2 FQGNSA. The junction had 2 bases not matched to a gene; V was cut back by 3 bases and J by 3 bases. The CDR3 has 16 residues. The same data also contributed to another study, on yellow fever vaccine responses in identical twins.

The receptor comes from a woman between 18 and 29 years old in good health. The chain carries TRBV7-2 and TRBJ2-1; 13 bases match TRBD2. Specimen: PBMCs. CDR3 nucleotide sequence: TGTGCCAGCAGCTTGGGGACTAGCGGGAACTACAATGAGCAGTTCTTC. Protein product: CASSLGTSGNYNEQFF.